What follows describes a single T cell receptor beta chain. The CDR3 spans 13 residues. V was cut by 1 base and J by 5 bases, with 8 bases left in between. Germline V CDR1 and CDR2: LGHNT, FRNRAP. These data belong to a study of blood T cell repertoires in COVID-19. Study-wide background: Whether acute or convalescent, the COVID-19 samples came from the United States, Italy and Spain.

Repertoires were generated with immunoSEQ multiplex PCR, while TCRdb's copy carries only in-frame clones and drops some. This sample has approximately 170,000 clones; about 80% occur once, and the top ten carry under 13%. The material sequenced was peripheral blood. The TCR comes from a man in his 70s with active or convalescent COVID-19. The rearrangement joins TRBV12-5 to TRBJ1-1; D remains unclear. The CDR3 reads CASGLGGYTEAFF. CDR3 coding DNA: TGTGCTAGTGGTTTGGGAGGGTATACTGAAGCTTTCTTT. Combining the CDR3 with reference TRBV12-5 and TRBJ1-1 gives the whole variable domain DARVTQTPRHKVTEMGQEVTMRCQPILGHNTVFWYRQTMMQGLELLAYFRNRAPLDDSGMPKDRFSAEMPDATLATLKIQPSEPRDSAVYFCASGLGGYTEAFFGQGTRLTVV.